Following are 16 T cell receptor beta chains from one sample sequenced in a study of beta chain features in type 1 diabetes. The isolated RNA, all of it, was reverse transcribed, so expressed TCRB transcripts were what got sequenced. Profiling relied on immunoSEQ multiplex PCR, and the TCRdb table lists in-frame clones only, not all of them. The profile shows 140,000 to 150,000 clones, roughly 50% of them singletons. Specimen: Tregs from blood. These receptors were obtained from a man aged 18 to 29 in good health.

This clone was counted only a few times. The CDR3 loop reads CASRRDWQTTDTQYF. The CDR3 DNA follows: TGTGCCAGCAGAAGGGACTGGCAGACCACAGATACGCAGTATTTT. The chain combines TRBV7-2 with TRBJ2-3; D is perhaps TRBD2 (6 bases). The ends were cut back, 6 bases at V and 2 bases at J, with 15 bases in the middle. The CDR3 is 15 residues long. CDR1 SGHTA and CDR2 FQGNSA come from the germline V gene.

The genes are TRBV19 and TRBJ1-4, with 8 bases that match TRBD1. The CDR3 totals 14 residues. Germline V gives CDR1 LNHDA, CDR2 SQIVND (reference sequence). The V and J ends lost 6 bases and 8 bases, in that order; junction bases with no gene match: 8. The CDR3 reads CASSRTGGREKLFF. The CDR3 DNA reads as TGTGCCAGTAGCCGAACAGGGGGACGGGAAAAACTGTTTTTT.

The chain employs TRBV7-2 and TRBJ2-5, with 7 bases identical to TRBD2. The junction had 16 bases not matched to a gene; V was cut back by 7 bases and J by 5 bases. CDR1 is SGHTA and CDR2 is FQGNSA in the germline V gene. The CDR3 spans 16 residues. CDR3 region: CASTDMGGRGQETQYF. The CDR3 DNA sequence: TGTGCCAGCACCGACATGGGCGGGAGAGGGCAGGAGACCCAGTACTTC.

The sample holds one count of this clone. The rearrangement uses TRBV6-5 and TRBJ1-5; D is undetermined. Germline CDR1 and CDR2: MNHEY and SVGAGI. Between the trimmed V and J ends, which lost 6 bases and 5 bases, there was a span of 11 bases. This CDR3 region has 13 residues. The CDR3 here is CASRPTPYQPQHF. CDR3 sequence (DNA): TGTGCCAGCAGACCGACACCTTATCAGCCCCAGCATTTT.

The chain is built from TRBV7-9 and TRBJ2-7, with 10 positions matching TRBD1. Germline lookup yields CDR1 SEHNR and CDR2 FQNEAQ (reference sequence). The CDR3 covers 15 residues. After removal of 5 bases from V and 0 bases from J, the junction contained 4 bases not matched to a gene. CDR3 amino acids: CASSPGQGVSYEQYF. CDR3 nucleotide sequence: TGTGCCAGCAGCCCAGGACAGGGGGTCTCCTACGAGCAGTACTTC.

This chain links TRBV19 with TRBJ2-7, with D perhaps TRBD2 (5 bases). V shed 3 bases and J shed 1 base, with 10 bases lying between them. The CDR3 is 14 residues long. Germline V CDR1 and CDR2: LNHDA, SQIVND (reference sequence). The CDR3 bases are TGTGCCAGTAGTATCGGACTGGGATCCTACGAGCAGTACTTC. Translation gives CASSIGLGSYEQYF.

This clone was counted a few times. The chain is built from TRBV10-3 and TRBJ2-7, with TRBD1 identical over 8 bases. This CDR3 has 15 amino acids. The trim removed 2 bases at V and 6 bases at J, leaving 9 bases unmatched. The germline CDR1 and CDR2 sequences are ENHRY and SYGVKD. This CDR3 is CAISEPDRGVAEQYF. The CDR3 region has the DNA TGTGCCATCAGTGAGCCTGACAGGGGAGTTGCCGAGCAGTACTTC.

The chain is built from TRBV15 and TRBJ2-3, with 9 nucleotides matching TRBD1. V trimming: 4 bases; J trimming: 6 bases; junction bases outside the gene matches: 8. Germline loops: CDR1 LNHNV, CDR2 YYDKDF (reference sequence). CDR3 length equals 15 residues. This CDR3 reads CATSTAGTGRDTQYF. The CDR3 DNA follows: TGTGCCACCAGCACCGCGGGGACAGGGAGGGATACGCAGTATTTT.

This clone came up a few times. The chain carries TRBV5-1 and TRBJ2-6, with 9 bases matching TRBD2. CDR1 and CDR2 from the germline V gene are SGHRS and YFSETQ. V lost 4 bases and J lost 0; bases outside the gene matches: 8. CDR3 length: 18 amino acids. CDR3 sequence (DNA): TGCGCCAGCAGCGGGGTAGCGGGGGAAGTCTCTGGGGCCAACGTCCTGACTTTC. This sequence encodes CASSGVAGEVSGANVLTF.

This clone was seen more than once but under ten times. This CDR3 is CASSIQGSGGYTF. DNA for the CDR3: TGTGCCAGCAGTATCCAGGGATCCGGTGGCTACACCTTC. V usage is TRBV2 and J usage is TRBJ1-2; possibly TRBD1 for D (5 bases). CDR3 length: 13 amino acids. Germline-derived CDR1 and CDR2 are SNHLY and FYNNEI. V lost 5 bases and J 7 bases, leaving 14 bases between the germline ends.

The chain links TRBV19 to TRBJ2-2; 8 bases are a match to TRBD1. The V gene end was trimmed by 6 bases and the J gene end by 2 bases; junction bases not matched to a gene: 11. The V gene's germline CDR1 is LNHDA and CDR2 SQIVND (reference sequence). The CDR3 covers 17 residues. The chain's CDR3 is CASRGLLGTGNTGELFF. CDR3 sequence (DNA): TGTGCCAGTAGGGGACTTCTGGGGACAGGTAACACCGGGGAGCTGTTTTTT.

The chain has TRBV18 and TRBJ2-5, with 7 bases that match TRBD1. Losses at the gene ends were 3 bases for V and 2 bases for J; bases not matched to a gene: 3. CDR1 and CDR2 from the germline V gene are KGHSH and LQKENI. The CDR3 runs 14 residues. This chain's CDR3 is CASSPLGQQETQYF. CDR3 in DNA: TGTGCCAGCTCACCCTTGGGACAGCAAGAGACCCAGTACTTC. The whole variable domain, remainder taken from reference TRBV18 and TRBJ2-5, is NAGVMQNPRHLVRRRGQEARLRCSPMKGHSHVYWYRQLPEEGLKFMVYLQKENIIDESGMPKERFSAEFPKEGPSILRIQQVVRGDSAAYFCASSPLGQQETQYFGPGTRLLVL.

V usage is TRBV11-3 and J usage is TRBJ2-3; 8 positions match TRBD2. The CDR3 contains 16 residues. CDR1 is SGHNT, CDR2 YENEEA, per germline. V was pared by 1 base and J by 0 bases, with 3 bases of the junction left unmatched. CDR3 nucleotides: TGTGCCAGCAGCTTAGGAAAGCGGGAGAGCACAGATACGCAGTATTTT. It translates to CASSLGKRESTDTQYF.

The table lists this clone with a count of one. This chain uses TRBV19 with TRBJ1-5, with a possible D match to TRBD1 (6 bases). Looked up from germline, CDR1 is LNHDA and CDR2 is SQIVND (reference sequence). CDR3 length: 14 residues. Trimming left V 1 base short and J 3 bases short, with 7 bases between. CDR3 DNA sequence: TGTGCCAGTAGTATAGGGGGGCCCAATCAGCCCCAGCATTTT. Amino acid sequence: CASSIGGPNQPQHF. Complete variable domain (other parts from reference TRBV19 and TRBJ1-5): DGGITQSPKYLFRKEGQNVTLSCEQNLNHDAMYWYRQDPGQGLRLIYYSQIVNDFQKGDIAEGYSVSREKKESFPLTVTSAQKNPTAFYLCASSIGGPNQPQHFGDGTRLSIL.

This chain joins TRBV7-2 and TRBJ2-7; 8 nucleotides agree with TRBD1. This CDR3 is 15 amino acids long. Per germline, CDR1 SGHTA and CDR2 FQGNSA. The J segment lost 6 bases and the V segment lost 4 bases, leaving 11 bases of the junction unmatched. The CDR3 reads CASSSTRGRAGEQYF. DNA for the CDR3: TGTGCCAGCAGCTCGACCAGGGGGCGGGCCGGCGAGCAGTACTTC.

V gene TRBV28 combines with J gene TRBJ2-3, with D possibly matching TRBD2 (6 bases). Trimming removed 3 bases from V and 9 bases from J, with 19 bases in between. The germline CDR1 and CDR2 sequences are MDHEN and SYDVKM. The CDR3 is 15 amino acids. Here the CDR3 DNA reads TGTGCCAGCAGTTTGAGGCGGGGCAACCCAGGGACGCAGTATTTT. As protein: CASSLRRGNPGTQYF.